The TCR beta chain under discussion was sequenced for a study of blood T cell repertoires in COVID-19. Study as a whole: COVID-19 samples collected from the United States, Italy and Spain covered acute and convalescent phases. The cDNA or gDNA used as material had been derived from T cells, B-cell-depleted T cells, or PBMCs.

As originally analysed: Estimation of nucleated cell counts was performed using reference gene primer amplification. TCRdb's table, derived via immunoSEQ multiplex PCR, lists solely in-frame clones and lacks some. That table is the source of V, J and clone size, and D and trimming were worked out from the DNA. The sample records about 98,000 clones, about 80% being singletons. Trimming took 4 bases from V and 1 from J; bases not matched to a gene: 8. The CDR3 consists of 17 residues. CDR1 and CDR2 (germline): SGHAT, FQNNGV. Sequencing used peripheral blood. The J gene is TRBJ2-3, the V gene TRBV11-2, with 10 bases matching TRBD1. The receptor was derived from a man between 65 and 80 years old with acute or convalescent COVID-19. DNA of the CDR3: TGTGCCAGCAGCTACGAAGGGGGGACAGGGGGCACAGATACGCAGTATTTT. This sequence encodes CASSYEGGTGGTDTQYF.